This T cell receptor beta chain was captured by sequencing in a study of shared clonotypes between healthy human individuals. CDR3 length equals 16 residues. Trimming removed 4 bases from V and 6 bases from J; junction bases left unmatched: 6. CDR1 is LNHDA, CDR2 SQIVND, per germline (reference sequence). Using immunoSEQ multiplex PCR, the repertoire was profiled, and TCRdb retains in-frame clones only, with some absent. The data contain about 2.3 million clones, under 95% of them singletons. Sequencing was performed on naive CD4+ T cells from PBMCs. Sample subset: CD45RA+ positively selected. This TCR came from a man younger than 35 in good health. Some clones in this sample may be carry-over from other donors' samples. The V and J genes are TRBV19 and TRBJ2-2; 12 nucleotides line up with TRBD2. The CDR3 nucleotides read TGTGCCAGTAGTAAGCGACTAGCGGGAGACGCCGGGGAGCTGTTTTTT. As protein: CASSKRLAGDAGELFF.